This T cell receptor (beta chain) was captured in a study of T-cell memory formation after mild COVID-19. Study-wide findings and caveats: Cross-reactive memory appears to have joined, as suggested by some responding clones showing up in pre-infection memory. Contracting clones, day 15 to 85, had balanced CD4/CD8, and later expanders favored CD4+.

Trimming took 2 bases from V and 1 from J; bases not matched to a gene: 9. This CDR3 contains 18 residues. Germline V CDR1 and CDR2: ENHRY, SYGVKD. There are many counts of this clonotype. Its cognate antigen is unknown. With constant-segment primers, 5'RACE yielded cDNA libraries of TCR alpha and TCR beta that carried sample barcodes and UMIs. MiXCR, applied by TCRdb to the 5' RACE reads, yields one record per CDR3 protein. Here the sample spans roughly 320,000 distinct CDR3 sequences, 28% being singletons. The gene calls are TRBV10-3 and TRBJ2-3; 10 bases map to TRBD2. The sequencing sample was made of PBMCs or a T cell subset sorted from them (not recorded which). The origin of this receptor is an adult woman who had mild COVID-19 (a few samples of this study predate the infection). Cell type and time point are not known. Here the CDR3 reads CAISEKGVAGGGTDTQYF. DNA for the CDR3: TGTGCCATCAGTGAGAAAGGAGTAGCGGGGGGTGGCACAGATACGCAGTATTTT.